Shown below are 29 T cell receptor beta chains from a single sample sequenced in a study of cytomegalovirus exposure and HLA in healthy donors. The primer mix had 60 Vbeta and 13 Jbeta primers. Sequenced by immunoSEQ multiplex PCR; TCRdb stores in-frame clones only, minus some. The table has 130,000 to 150,000 clones, over 70% seen once; the top ten hold roughly 2%. Sequencing was done on a sample of PBMCs. These receptors were taken from a woman aged 40 to 55 in good health and CMV-seronegative.

The table lists this clone with a count of one. The J gene is TRBJ2-7, the V gene TRBV5-8, with 7 nucleotides matching TRBD1. The CDR3 spans 19 residues. Germline CDR1 is SGHTS and CDR2 is YDEGEE. The V segment lost 3 bases and the J segment 7 bases; nucleotides outside the gene matches: 25. The CDR3 protein is CASSSTLTGIPTWISEQYF. The CDR3 DNA sequence: TGTGCCAGCAGCTCCACTTTGACAGGGATTCCGACATGGATATCTGAGCAGTACTTC.

This clone has a single count. The chain combines TRBV5-1 with TRBJ1-6; 7 bases map to TRBD1. V shed 5 bases and J 7 bases; nucleotides not matched to a gene: 3. In germline, CDR1 is SGHRS, CDR2 YFSETQ. The CDR3 has 13 residues. The CDR3 DNA is TGCGCCAGCAGGGGGACAGAAAATTCACCCCTCCACTTT. It specifies CASRGTENSPLHF.

The chain is built from TRBV11-2 and TRBJ1-5, with a weak D call TRBD1 (6 bases). This CDR3 contains 17 residues. V lost 1 base and J 3 bases, leaving 16 bases between the germline ends. Germline V CDR1 and CDR2: SGHAT, FQNNGV. The CDR3: CASSLGGGQSLNQPQHF. CDR3 bases: TGTGCCAGCAGCTTAGGGGGTGGACAGAGCCTCAATCAGCCCCAGCATTTT.

This clone was seen a few times. The rearrangement uses TRBV5-5 and TRBJ2-7; TRBD1 aligns across 9 bases. This CDR3 is 16 amino acids long. The germline gives CDR1 SGHKS, CDR2 YYEKEE (reference sequence). The ends lost 3 bases at V and 4 bases at J; junction bases unmatched: 11. Here the CDR3 reads CASSSVPGQGVYEQYF. CDR3 nucleotides: TGTGCCAGCAGCTCCGTCCCGGGACAGGGTGTATACGAGCAGTACTTC.

The chain combines TRBV2 with TRBJ2-3; 10 nucleotides line up with TRBD2. The J segment lost 1 base and the V segment lost 6 bases, leaving 1 base of the junction unmatched. Germline V gene sequence: CDR1 SNHLY, CDR2 FYNNEI. The CDR3 runs 14 residues. This chain's CDR3 is CASRGTSGTDTQYF. DNA of the CDR3: TGTGCCAGCAGGGGGACTAGCGGCACAGATACGCAGTATTTT. Full variable domain (remainder filled in from reference TRBV2 and TRBJ2-3): EPEVTQTPSHQVTQMGQEVILRCVPISNHLYFYWYRQILGQKVEFLVSFYNNEISEKSEIFDDQFSVERPDGSNFTLKIRSTKLEDSAMYFCASRGTSGTDTQYFGPGTRLTVL.

The V call is TRBV7-9, the J call TRBJ2-5; the D gene is possibly TRBD1 (5 bases). The V end lost 5 bases, the J end lost 2 bases, and 12 bases lay between the germline ends. This CDR3 spans 14 amino acids. The germline CDR1 and CDR2 sequences are SEHNR and FQNEAQ (reference sequence). The CDR3 region has the DNA TGTGCCAGCAGCCGTAGACAGAAACAAGAGACCCAGTACTTC. It specifies CASSRRQKQETQYF.

V usage is TRBV29-1 and J usage is TRBJ2-7, with TRBD2 matching 9 bases. V lost 5 bases, J lost 2 bases, and 7 bases stayed unmatched. The CDR3 length is 14 residues. CDR1 and CDR2 (germline): SQVTM, ANQGSEA. CDR3 sequence (DNA): TGCAGCGTTCGCGGGAGGGCCAGGGCCTACGAGCAGTACTTC. It encodes CSVRGRARAYEQYF.

V usage is TRBV7-9 and J usage is TRBJ2-3, with TRBD1 identical over 11 bases. In germline, CDR1 is SEHNR, CDR2 FQNEAQ (reference sequence). With V trimmed by 4 bases and J by 1 base, 7 bases remained unmatched. This CDR3 spans 17 amino acids. CDR3 DNA: TGTGCCAGCAGCTCGAACCAGGGACAGGGGGGCACAGATACGCAGTATTTT. Its protein is CASSSNQGQGGTDTQYF.

The gene calls are TRBV10-2 and TRBJ2-5; D remains ambiguous. The CDR3 runs to 12 residues. Germline-derived CDR1 and CDR2 are WSHSY and SAAADI. V lost 0 bases to trimming and J lost 5 bases, with 4 bases between them. CDR3 DNA sequence: TGCGCCAGCAGTGAGTCGGAGGAGACCCAGTACTTC. Its translation: CASSESEETQYF.

The genes are TRBV28 and TRBJ2-7, with D maybe TRBD1 (5 bases). The germline V gene encodes CDR1 MDHEN and CDR2 SYDVKM. The germline V and J ends were trimmed by 7 bases and 0 bases, with 10 bases remaining between them. The CDR3 sequence is 13 residues long. Written as DNA, the CDR3 is TGTGCCAGCACGTGGGGCAGCTCCTACGAGCAGTACTTC. Its protein is CASTWGSSYEQYF.

The chain combines TRBV5-6 with TRBJ2-1, with D uncertain. The V gene's germline CDR1 is SGHDT and CDR2 YYEEEE. The V end lost 3 bases, the J end lost 6 bases, and 16 bases lay between the germline ends. This CDR3 has 15 residues. Written as DNA, the CDR3 is TGTGCCAGCAGCTCGGAGCCGGTTGGTGGCAATGAGCAGTTCTTC. This translates into CASSSEPVGGNEQFF.

J is TRBJ1-6 and V is TRBV2; TRBD1 agrees at 9 bases. This CDR3 region has 13 residues. In germline, CDR1 is SNHLY, CDR2 FYNNEI. V dropped 10 bases and J dropped 7; count of bases not matched to a gene: 5. The CDR3 DNA follows: TGTGCCAACCGGGACAGGGTCAATTCACCCCTCCACTTT. This encodes CANRDRVNSPLHF.

V usage is TRBV7-6 and J usage is TRBJ2-3; 13 bases are shared with TRBD2. This CDR3 contains 15 residues. Germline values: CDR1 SGHVS, CDR2 FNYEAQ. V gave up 3 bases and J gave up 3 bases; unmatched junction bases: 0. The CDR3 DNA follows: TGTGCCAGCAGCTTGGGACTAGCGGGAACAGATACGCAGTATTTT. Its translation: CASSLGLAGTDTQYF.

The CDR3 DNA sequence: TGTGCCAGCAACTCCGGGACTTATAATTCACCCCTCCACTTT. It translates to CASNSGTYNSPLHF. The rearrangement links TRBV7-9 to TRBJ1-6; D is perhaps TRBD1 (5 bases). In germline, CDR1 is SEHNR, CDR2 FQNEAQ (reference sequence). Trimming left V 7 bases short and J 4 bases short, with 11 bases between. The CDR3 has 14 amino acids.

A few counts support this clone. The chain is built from TRBV28 and TRBJ1-1, with D possibly TRBD1 on 6 matching bases. Per germline, CDR1 MDHEN and CDR2 SYDVKM. Trimming removed 1 base at V and 0 bases at J, with 12 bases between. The CDR3 is made up of 16 amino acids. CDR3 sequence (DNA): TGTGCCAGCAGTTTATTCAGGGGCCTCATGAACACTGAAGCTTTCTTT. It is translated as CASSLFRGLMNTEAFF.

V usage is TRBV5-4 and J usage is TRBJ2-7, with D perhaps matching TRBD2 (6 bases). The CDR3 sequence is 14 residues long. V lost 0 bases and J lost 3, with 10 bases in between. The germline gives CDR1 SGHNT, CDR2 YYREEE (reference sequence). CDR3 region: CASSLGGDIYEQYF. The CDR3 DNA reads as TGTGCCAGCAGCTTGGGCGGGGATATCTACGAGCAGTACTTC. The full variable domain, with the rest looked up from reference TRBV5-4 and TRBJ2-7, is ETGVTQSPTHLIKTRGQQVTLRCSSQSGHNTVSWYQQALGQGPQFIFQYYREEENGRGNFPPRFSGLQFPNYSSELNVNALELDDSALYLCASSLGGDIYEQYFGPGTRLTVT.

The chain has TRBV11-2 and TRBJ2-7; 11 bases agree with TRBD2. This CDR3 spans 15 amino acids. The ends lost 5 bases at V and 4 bases at J; junction bases unmatched: 7. Germline loops: CDR1 SGHAT, CDR2 FQNNGV. The CDR3 protein is CASSLVAGGVYEQYF. Written as DNA, the CDR3 is TGTGCCAGCAGCCTAGTAGCGGGAGGGGTATACGAGCAGTACTTC.

This clone was seen just once. The rearrangement joins TRBV2 to TRBJ1-5, with D possibly matching TRBD1 (5 bases). The germline V gene has CDR1 SNHLY and CDR2 FYNNEI. The CDR3 contains 15 residues. V was clipped by 4 bases and J by 4 bases, with 14 bases between them. The CDR3 DNA is TGTGCCAGCAGTGTTCAGGGTATGGTAAATCAGCCCCAGCATTTT. Translation gives CASSVQGMVNQPQHF.

This chain links TRBV10-1 with TRBJ2-1; D is possibly TRBD2 (6 bases). The CDR3 has 13 residues. Germline CDR1 WNHNN, CDR2 SYGVQD (reference sequence). Trimming stripped 4 bases from V and 9 bases from J, with 13 bases between. CDR3 bases: TGCGCCAGCAGTGCCGGCGGGATGGTTGAGCAGTTCTTC. Translated, it gives CASSAGGMVEQFF.

A remark on this clone: This CDR3 is also generated by other DNA sequences in the sample. This CDR3 reads CASSLGQGETQYF. DNA for the CDR3: TGCGCCAGCAGCTTGGGACAGGGAGAGACCCAGTACTTC. The rearrangement uses TRBV5-1 and TRBJ2-5; TRBD1 agrees at 7 bases. Looked up from germline, CDR1 is SGHRS and CDR2 is YFSETQ. The CDR3 runs 13 residues. Trimming at V came to 0 bases and at J to 4 bases, leaving 0 bases not matched to a gene. Based on the CDR3 plus reference TRBV5-1 and TRBJ2-5, the full variable domain is KAGVTQTPRYLIKTRGQQVTLSCSPISGHRSVSWYQQTPGQGLQFLFEYFSETQRNKGNFPGRFSGRQFSNSRSEMNVSTLELGDSALYLCASSLGQGETQYFGPGTRLLVL.

The chain couples TRBV2 to TRBJ2-3; perhaps TRBD2 as D (6 bases). Germline assignment: CDR1 SNHLY and CDR2 FYNNEI. Trimming removed 2 bases at V and 0 bases at J, with 9 bases between. The CDR3 contains 15 residues. In DNA form, the CDR3 reads TGTGCCAGCAGTGAACAAAGCGGGAGCACAGATACGCAGTATTTT. Amino acids: CASSEQSGSTDTQYF.

There are a few counts of this clone. CDR3 DNA: TGTGCCATCAGTGGACAGAAGAGCTCTGGAAACACCATATATTTT. It specifies CAISGQKSSGNTIYF. This chain connects TRBV10-3 to TRBJ1-3, with D maybe TRBD1 (5 bases). The CDR3 is made up of 15 amino acids. Germline CDR1 reads ENHRY; CDR2 reads SYGVKD. Deletions cut 4 bases from V and 0 bases from J, with 10 bases between.

This sequence joins TRBV10-3 and TRBJ2-5; no clear D. The V end was cut by 4 bases, the J end by 1 base, with 7 bases between. The CDR3 is made up of 13 amino acids. In germline, CDR1 is ENHRY, CDR2 SYGVKD. The CDR3 nucleotides are TGTGCCATCAGTGTGAGGATCCAAGAGACCCAGTACTTC. As protein: CAISVRIQETQYF.

This clone was seen only once. The V call is TRBV6-5, the J call TRBJ2-5, with 7 bases lining up with TRBD1. The end of the DNA aligns better with TRBJ2-7, so the J call may be wrong. The germline CDR1 and CDR2 sequences are MNHEY and SVGAGI. This CDR3 region has 12 residues. The CDR3 nucleotides are TGTGCCACCCACGGACAGGCCCACGAGCAGTACTTC. Its translation: CATHGQAHEQYF.

This chain connects TRBV30 to TRBJ2-3; no firm D call. V lost 3 bases and J 11 bases, leaving 15 bases between the germline ends. The CDR3 contains 12 residues. Germline V gives CDR1 GTSNPN, CDR2 SVGIG (reference sequence). The CDR3 protein is CAWSERHSGQYF. In DNA form, the CDR3 reads TGTGCCTGGAGCGAAAGGCACTCGGGGCAGTATTTT.

This clone has more than one count but fewer than ten. This chain links TRBV2 with TRBJ1-2, with 11 bases matching TRBD1. Germline V gene lookup returns CDR1 SNHLY and CDR2 FYNNEI. V trimming: 5 bases; J trimming: 4 bases; junction bases outside the gene matches: 6. This CDR3 has 15 residues. The CDR3 coding sequence is TGTGCCAGCAGTATGGGACAGGGGGGGGCCTATGGCTACACCTTC. This encodes CASSMGQGGAYGYTF.

This clone has a handful of counts. This chain uses TRBV7-6 with TRBJ1-1, with D possibly matching TRBD1 (6 bases). Germline V gives CDR1 SGHVS, CDR2 FNYEAQ. The CDR3 is 15 amino acids. Trimming took off 8 bases at V and 2 bases at J, with 18 bases between the two ends. CDR3 sequence: CASGRGGGFNTEAFF. Written as DNA, the CDR3 is TGTGCCAGCGGTCGAGGGGGGGGGTTCAACACTGAAGCTTTCTTT.

The chain joins TRBV2 to TRBJ2-7, with D possibly being TRBD2 (7 bases). Germline CDR1 SNHLY, CDR2 FYNNEI. Trimming pared 11 bases from V and 4 bases from J, leaving 15 bases between. The CDR3 has 12 amino acids. CDR3 DNA sequence: TGTGCCTCGGGGGGCCTGGCTTACGAGCAGTACTTC. Its protein product is CASGGLAYEQYF. Drawing the rest from reference TRBV2 and TRBJ2-7, the complete variable domain is EPEVTQTPSHQVTQMGQEVILRCVPISNHLYFYWYRQILGQKVEFLVSFYNNEISEKSEIFDDQFSVERPDGSNFTLKIRSTKLEDSAMYFCASGGLAYEQYFGPGTRLTVT.

The chain links TRBV5-1 to TRBJ2-7; 9 nucleotides line up with TRBD1. Germline CDR1 is SGHRS and CDR2 is YFSETQ. Trimming removed 4 bases from V and 2 bases from J; junction bases left unmatched: 4. This CDR3 is built from 14 residues. The CDR3 region is CASSPGTGPYEQYF. The CDR3 coding sequence is TGCGCCAGCAGCCCCGGGACAGGGCCCTACGAGCAGTACTTC.